The text below deals with one T cell receptor beta chain. Source study methods: Nucleated cell counts were estimated from reference gene primer amplification. Libraries were prepared by immunoSEQ multiplex PCR; TCRdb keeps only in-frame clonotypes and omits some of them. That table is the source of V, J and clone size, and D and trimming were worked out from the DNA. The table includes around 200,000 clones, about 86% detected once. The data belong to a study of blood T cell repertoires in COVID-19. Study at large: COVID-19 samples collected from the United States, Italy and Spain covered acute and convalescent phases.

Specimen: peripheral blood. The source of this sequence is a woman older than 75 in a cohort sampled during active or convalescent COVID-19.

In DNA form, the CDR3 reads TGCAGTGCTAGTTCATTTAGCGGGAGTCCTAACAATGAGCAGTTCTTC. Its protein is CSASSFSGSPNNEQFF. The chain employs TRBV20-1 and TRBJ2-1; TRBD2 agrees at 9 bases. The germline CDR1 and CDR2 sequences are DFQATT and SNEGSKA (reference sequence). Trimming removed 3 bases from V and 5 bases from J; junction bases left unmatched: 11. The CDR3 runs to 16 residues.